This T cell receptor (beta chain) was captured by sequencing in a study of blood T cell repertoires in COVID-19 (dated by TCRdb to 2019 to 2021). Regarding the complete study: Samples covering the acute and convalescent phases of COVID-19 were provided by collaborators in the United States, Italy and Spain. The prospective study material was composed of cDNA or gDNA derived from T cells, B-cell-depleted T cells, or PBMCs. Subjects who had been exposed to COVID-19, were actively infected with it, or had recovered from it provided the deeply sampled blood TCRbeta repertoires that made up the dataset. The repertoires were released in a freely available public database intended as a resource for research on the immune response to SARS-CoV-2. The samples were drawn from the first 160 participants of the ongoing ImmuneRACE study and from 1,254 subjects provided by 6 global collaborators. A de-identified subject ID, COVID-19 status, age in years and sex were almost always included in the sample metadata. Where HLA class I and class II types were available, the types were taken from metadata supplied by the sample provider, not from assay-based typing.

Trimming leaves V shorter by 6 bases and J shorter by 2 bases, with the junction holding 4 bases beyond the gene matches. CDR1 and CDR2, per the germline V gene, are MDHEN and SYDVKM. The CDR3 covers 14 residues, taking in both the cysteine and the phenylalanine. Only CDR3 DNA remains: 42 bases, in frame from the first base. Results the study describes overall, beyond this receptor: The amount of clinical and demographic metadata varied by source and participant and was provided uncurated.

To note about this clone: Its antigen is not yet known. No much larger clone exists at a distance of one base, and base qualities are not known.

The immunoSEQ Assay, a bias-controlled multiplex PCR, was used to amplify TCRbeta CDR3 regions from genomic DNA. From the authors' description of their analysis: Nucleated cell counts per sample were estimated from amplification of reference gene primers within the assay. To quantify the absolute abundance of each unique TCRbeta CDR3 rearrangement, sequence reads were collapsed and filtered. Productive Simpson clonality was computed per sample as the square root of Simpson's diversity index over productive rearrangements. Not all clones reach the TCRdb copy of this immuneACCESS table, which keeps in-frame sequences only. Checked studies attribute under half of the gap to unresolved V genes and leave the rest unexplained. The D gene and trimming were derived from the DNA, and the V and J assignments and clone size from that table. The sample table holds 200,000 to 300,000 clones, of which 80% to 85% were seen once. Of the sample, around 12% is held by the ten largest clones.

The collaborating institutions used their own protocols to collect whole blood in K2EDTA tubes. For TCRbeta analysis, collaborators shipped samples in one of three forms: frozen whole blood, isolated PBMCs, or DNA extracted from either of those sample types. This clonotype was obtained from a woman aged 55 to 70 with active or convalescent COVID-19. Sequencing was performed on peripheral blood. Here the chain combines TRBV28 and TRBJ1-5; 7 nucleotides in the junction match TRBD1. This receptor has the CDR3 CASRRQGGNQPQHF. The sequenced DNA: TGTGCCAGCAGGAGACAGGGAGGCAATCAGCCCCAGCATTTT.